One T cell receptor beta chain is described in this entry. Its antigen is unknown. These data come from a study of Ad26.COV2.S vaccination and SARS-CoV-2 variants. Study details: Ad26.COV2.S arm of COV1001 included the donor. Findings and limits, study-wide: Among vaccine recipients, spike-specific TCR breadth exceeded that of placebo recipients. Reports say spike-specific CD8+ and CD4+ T cell responses covered substantial breadth after vaccination.

Germline V lookup: CDR1 SNHLY, CDR2 FYNNEI. Germline trimming cut 6 bases from V and 3 bases from J; bases unmatched to any gene: 9. There are 16 residues in the CDR3. Regarding treatment: some 20 received Ad26.COV2.S at low or high dose, single or two shots; several received placebo; per-sample allocation not given. Sampling happened 63 days after the first vaccine or placebo injection. Generated by immunoSEQ multiplex PCR, the TCRdb table keeps only in-frame clones and is missing some. The data show approximately 240,000 clones, approximately 87% seen once. The sample here was peripheral blood, taken in a trial of Ad26.COV2.S vaccine versus placebo. The TCR comes from a person between 18 and 65 years old who received the Ad26.COV2.S COVID-19 vaccine or a placebo. The chain is built from TRBV2 and TRBJ2-2; the match to TRBD1 covers 8 bases. In nucleotides, the CDR3 is TGTGCCAGCAGCGGACGGGACAGGAGATACACCGGGGAGCTGTTTTTT. Amino acid sequence: CASSGRDRRYTGELFF.